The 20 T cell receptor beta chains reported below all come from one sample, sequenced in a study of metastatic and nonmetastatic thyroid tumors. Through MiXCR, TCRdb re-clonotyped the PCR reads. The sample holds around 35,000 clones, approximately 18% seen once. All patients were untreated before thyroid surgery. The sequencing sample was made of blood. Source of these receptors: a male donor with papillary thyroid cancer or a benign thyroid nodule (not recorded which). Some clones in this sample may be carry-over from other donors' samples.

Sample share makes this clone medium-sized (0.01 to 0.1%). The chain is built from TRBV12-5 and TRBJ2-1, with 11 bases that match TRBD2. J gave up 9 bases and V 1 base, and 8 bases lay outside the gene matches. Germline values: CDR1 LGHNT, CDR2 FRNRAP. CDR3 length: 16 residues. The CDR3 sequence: CASGLGLAGGPGEQFF. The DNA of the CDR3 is TGTGCTAGTGGTTTGGGGTTAGCGGGGGGGCCGGGTGAGCAGTTCTTC. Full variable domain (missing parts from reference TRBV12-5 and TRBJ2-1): DARVTQTPRHKVTEMGQEVTMRCQPILGHNTVFWYRQTMMQGLELLAYFRNRAPLDDSGMPKDRFSAEMPDATLATLKIQPSEPRDSAVYFCASGLGLAGGPGEQFFGPGTRLTVL.

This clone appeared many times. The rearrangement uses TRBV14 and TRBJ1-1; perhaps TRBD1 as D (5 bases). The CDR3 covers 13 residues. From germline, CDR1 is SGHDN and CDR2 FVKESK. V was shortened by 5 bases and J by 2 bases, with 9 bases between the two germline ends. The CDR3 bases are TGTGCCAGCAGCATACAGGAAAACACTGAAGCTTTCTTT. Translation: CASSIQENTEAFF. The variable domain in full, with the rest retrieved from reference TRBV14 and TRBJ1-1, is EAGVTQFPSHSVIEKGQTVTLRCDPISGHDNLYWYRRVMGKEIKFLLHFVKESKQDESGMPNNRFLAERTGGTYSTLKVQPAELEDSGVYFCASSIQENTEAFFGQGTRLTVV.

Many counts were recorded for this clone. The CDR3 loop is CASSLGLAGGLETQYF. CDR3 DNA sequence: TGCGCCAGCAGCTTGGGACTAGCGGGGGGGCTAGAGACCCAGTACTTC. The rearrangement links TRBV5-1 to TRBJ2-5; 14 bases line up with TRBD2. The V gene's germline CDR1 is SGHRS and CDR2 YFSETQ. The ends lost 0 bases at V and 4 bases at J; junction bases unmatched: 2. This CDR3 contains 16 residues.

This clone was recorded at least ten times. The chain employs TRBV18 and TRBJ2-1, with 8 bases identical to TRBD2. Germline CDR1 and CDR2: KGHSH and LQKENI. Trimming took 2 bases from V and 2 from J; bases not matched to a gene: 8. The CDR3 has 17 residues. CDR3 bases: TGTGCCAGCTCACCAAGGGGTAGCGGGGCCGCCTACAATGAGCAGTTCTTC. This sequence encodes CASSPRGSGAAYNEQFF.

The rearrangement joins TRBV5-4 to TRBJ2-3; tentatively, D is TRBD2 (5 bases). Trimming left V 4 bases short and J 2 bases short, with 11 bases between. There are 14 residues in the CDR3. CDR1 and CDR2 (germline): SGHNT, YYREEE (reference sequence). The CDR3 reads CASSHWRTTDTQYF. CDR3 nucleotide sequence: TGTGCCAGCAGCCATTGGAGGACCACAGATACGCAGTATTTT.

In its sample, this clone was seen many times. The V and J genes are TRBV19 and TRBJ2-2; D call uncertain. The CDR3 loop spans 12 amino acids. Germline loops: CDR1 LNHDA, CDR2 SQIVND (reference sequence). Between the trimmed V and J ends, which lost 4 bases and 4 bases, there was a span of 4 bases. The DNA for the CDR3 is TGTGCCAGTAGTAGGATCACCGGGGAGCTGTTTTTT. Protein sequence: CASSRITGELFF.

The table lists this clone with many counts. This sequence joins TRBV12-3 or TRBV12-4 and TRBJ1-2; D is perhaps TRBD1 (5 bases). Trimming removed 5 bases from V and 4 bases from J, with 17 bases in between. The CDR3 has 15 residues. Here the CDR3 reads CASSPGTGFFYGYTF. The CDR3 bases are TGTGCCAGCAGTCCTGGGACGGGGTTCTTCTATGGCTACACCTTC.

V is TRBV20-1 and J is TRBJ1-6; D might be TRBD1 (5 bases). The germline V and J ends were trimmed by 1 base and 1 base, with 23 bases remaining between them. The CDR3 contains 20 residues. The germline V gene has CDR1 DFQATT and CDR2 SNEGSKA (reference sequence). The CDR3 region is CSARVRLYWGGGSYNSPLHF. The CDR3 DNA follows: TGCAGTGCTAGAGTTCGCCTTTATTGGGGCGGGGGTTCCTATAATTCACCCCTCCACTTT.

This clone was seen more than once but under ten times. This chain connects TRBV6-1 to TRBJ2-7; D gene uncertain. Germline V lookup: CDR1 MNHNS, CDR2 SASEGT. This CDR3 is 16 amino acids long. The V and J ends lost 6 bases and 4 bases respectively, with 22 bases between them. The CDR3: CASRRRAAQYVYEQYF. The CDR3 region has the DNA TGTGCCAGCAGGCGCCGAGCCGCACAGTACGTTTACGAGCAGTACTTC.

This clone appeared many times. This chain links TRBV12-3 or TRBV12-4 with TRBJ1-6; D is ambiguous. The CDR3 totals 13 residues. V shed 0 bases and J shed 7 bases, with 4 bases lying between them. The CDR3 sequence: CASSLARNSPLHF. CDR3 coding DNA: TGTGCCAGCAGTTTAGCGCGAAATTCACCCCTCCACTTT.

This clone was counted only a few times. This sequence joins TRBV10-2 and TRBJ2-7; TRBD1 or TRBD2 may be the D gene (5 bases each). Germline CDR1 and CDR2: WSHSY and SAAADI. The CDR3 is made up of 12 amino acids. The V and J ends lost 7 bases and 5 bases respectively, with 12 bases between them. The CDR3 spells CASTPGPHEQYF. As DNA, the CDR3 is TGCGCCAGCACCCCGGGACCCCACGAGCAGTACTTC.

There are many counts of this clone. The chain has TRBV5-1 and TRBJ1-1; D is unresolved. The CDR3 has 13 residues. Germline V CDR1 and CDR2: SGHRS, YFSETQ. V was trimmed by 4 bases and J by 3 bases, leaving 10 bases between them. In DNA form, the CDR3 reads TGCGCCAGCAGCGCGAGGTGGGACACTGAAGCTTTCTTT. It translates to CASSARWDTEAFF.

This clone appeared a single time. Here the CDR3 DNA reads TGTGCCAGCAGCTTGCGGGATGGCCGAGATACGCAGTATTTT. Its protein product is CASSLRDGRDTQYF. The chain couples TRBV7-8 to TRBJ2-3, with D perhaps matching TRBD2 (6 bases). This CDR3 has 14 amino acids. CDR1 and CDR2 (germline): SGHVS, FQNEAQ. The V gene lost 3 bases and the J gene lost 5 bases, with 12 bases spanning the gap. Drawing the rest from reference TRBV7-8 and TRBJ2-3, the complete variable domain is GAGVSQSPRYKVAKRGQDVALRCDPISGHVSLFWYQQALGQGPEFLTYFQNEAQLDKSGLPSDRFFAERPEGSVSTLKIQRTQQEDSAVYLCASSLRDGRDTQYFGPGTRLTVL.

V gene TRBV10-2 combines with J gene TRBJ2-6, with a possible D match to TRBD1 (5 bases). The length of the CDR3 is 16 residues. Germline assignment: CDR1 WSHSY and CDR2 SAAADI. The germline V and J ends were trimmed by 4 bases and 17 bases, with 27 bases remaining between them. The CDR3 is CASSGYQGPGANSLTF. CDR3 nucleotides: TGCGCCAGCAGTGGGTACCAGGGTCCTGGGGCCAACTCCTTGACTTTC.

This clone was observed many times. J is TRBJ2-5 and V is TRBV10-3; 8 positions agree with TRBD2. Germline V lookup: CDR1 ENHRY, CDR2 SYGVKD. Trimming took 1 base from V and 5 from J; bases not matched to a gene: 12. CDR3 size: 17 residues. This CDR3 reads CAISEYTGTRSSETQYF. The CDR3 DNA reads TGTGCCATCAGTGAGTACACCGGGACTAGGAGTAGCGAGACCCAGTACTTC.

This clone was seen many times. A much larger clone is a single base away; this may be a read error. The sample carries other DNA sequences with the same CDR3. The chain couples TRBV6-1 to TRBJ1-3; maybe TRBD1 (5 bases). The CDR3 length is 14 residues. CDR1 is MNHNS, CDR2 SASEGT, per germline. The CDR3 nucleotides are TGTGCCAGCAGTCCACAGGCCTCTGGAAATACCATATATTTT. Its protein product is CASSPQASGNTIYF.

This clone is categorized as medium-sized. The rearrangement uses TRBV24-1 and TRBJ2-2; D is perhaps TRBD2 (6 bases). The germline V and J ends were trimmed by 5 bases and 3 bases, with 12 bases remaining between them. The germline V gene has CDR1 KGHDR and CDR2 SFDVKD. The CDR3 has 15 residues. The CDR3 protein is CATSVREVHTGELFF. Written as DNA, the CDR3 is TGTGCCACCAGTGTCAGGGAGGTCCACACCGGGGAGCTGTTTTTT.

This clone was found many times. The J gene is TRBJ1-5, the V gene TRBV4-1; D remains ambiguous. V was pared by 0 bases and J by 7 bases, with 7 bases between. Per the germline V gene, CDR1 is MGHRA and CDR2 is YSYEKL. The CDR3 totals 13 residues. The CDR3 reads CASSQDPTQPQHF. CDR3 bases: TGCGCCAGCAGCCAAGATCCCACACAGCCCCAGCATTTT.

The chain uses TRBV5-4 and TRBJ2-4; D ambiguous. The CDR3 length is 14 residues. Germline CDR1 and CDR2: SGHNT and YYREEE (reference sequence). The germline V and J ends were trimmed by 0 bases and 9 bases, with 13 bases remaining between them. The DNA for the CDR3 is TGTGCCAGCAGCTTGGCCGTCGACCGCGGCATTCAGTACTTC. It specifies CASSLAVDRGIQYF.

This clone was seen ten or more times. The CDR3 DNA reads TGTGCCAGCAGCCAAGATCTCGCAGGGGCTAACTATGGCTACACCTTC. It codes for CASSQDLAGANYGYTF. The chain carries TRBV4-2 and TRBJ1-2, with TRBD1 as a possible D gene (6 bases). Germline V CDR1 and CDR2: LGHNA, YNFKEQ. V was clipped by 0 bases and J by 0 bases, with 11 bases between them. The CDR3 totals 16 residues.